This TCR beta chain was documented in a study of PD-1 blockade in mismatch repair-deficient tumors (dated by TCRdb to about 2017). For context, the study as a whole: Between late 2013 and 2016, approximately 90 consecutive patients with 12 mismatch repair-deficient cancer types, all previously treated and progressing, were enrolled in the trial. Tumor-associated T cell clones in the peripheral blood of patients responding to PD-1 blockade were tracked using deep sequencing of TCR CDR3 regions. Beyond this particular receptor, the publication reports: Tumor-resident clones, often undetectable in blood before treatment, expanded rapidly after pembrolizumab and then contracted, generally before radiologic responses.

Per the germline V gene, LGHNA is the CDR1 and YSLEER is the CDR2. V loses 0 bases, J loses 7 bases, and the germline ends lie 14 bases apart. There are 15 amino acids in the CDR3, from cysteine to phenylalanine inclusive. Just CDR3 DNA is preserved here, 45 bases in frame from base 1. About this clone: Its antigen remains unidentified. The input lacks base qualities; no much larger clone sits a single base away.

For every enrolled patient, mismatch repair deficiency was confirmed by either polymerase chain reaction or immunohistochemistry. TCR sequencing was performed for a few patients who responded to pembrolizumab therapy. Pembrolizumab PD-1 blockade was prospectively tested in advanced mismatch repair-deficient cancers, regardless of tissue of origin, in the phase II trial. Peripheral blood T cell samples were gathered serially, both before PD-1 blockade started and at multiple time points afterward. The timing of each blood sample was reported as weeks after the first dose of pembrolizumab. Receptors were amplified or captured by the immunoSEQ multiplex PCR assay. TCRdb retrieved this table from immuneACCESS and kept in-frame rearrangements only. Not all clones are present; in checked studies, unresolved V genes account for under half, and no reason is known for the remainder. Counted in this sample were some 51,000 clones; over 75% of them appeared once. Roughly 8.8% of the sample rests with the top ten.

This specimen was peripheral blood, taken about 20 weeks after starting pembrolizumab. This TCR was sampled from an adult with mismatch repair-deficient cancer. The chain couples TRBV4-3 to TRBJ2-3; a tentative D call is TRBD1 (5 bases match). The CDR3: CASSQDPGRGNTQYF. The sequenced DNA: TGCGCCAGCAGCCAAGATCCCGGTAGGGGTAATACGCAGTATTTT.